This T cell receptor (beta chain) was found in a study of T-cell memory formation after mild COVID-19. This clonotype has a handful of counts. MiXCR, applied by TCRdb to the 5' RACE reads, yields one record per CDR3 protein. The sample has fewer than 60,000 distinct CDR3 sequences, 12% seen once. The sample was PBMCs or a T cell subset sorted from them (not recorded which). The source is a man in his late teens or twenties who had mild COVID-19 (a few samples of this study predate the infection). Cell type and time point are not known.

CDR3 coding DNA: TGTGCCAGCAGTTTGACAGGGGTAGGGACTCAGCCCCAGCATTTT. Protein: CASSLTGVGTQPQHF. The rearrangement links TRBV27 to TRBJ1-5; TRBD1 matches 8 bases. V gave up 3 bases and J gave up 6 bases; unmatched junction bases: 7. Per the germline V gene, CDR1 is MNHEY and CDR2 is SMNVEV (reference sequence). The CDR3 length is 15 residues.